This entry describes one T cell receptor beta chain. Its antigen is still unknown. Base qualities are not at hand, and no much larger clone is one base apart. The sample originates from a study of blood T cell repertoires in COVID-19 (dated by TCRdb to the early 2020s). Concerning the study at large: Collaborator samples came from the United States, Italy and Spain and covered acute and convalescent phases of COVID-19. The material from the prospective study consisted of cDNA or gDNA derived from T cells, B-cell-depleted T cells, or PBMCs. Subjects who had been exposed to COVID-19, were actively infected with it, or had recovered from it provided the deeply sampled blood TCRbeta repertoires that made up the dataset. The repertoires were released in a freely available public database intended as a resource for research on the immune response to SARS-CoV-2. Samples were obtained from the ongoing ImmuneRACE study (first 160 participants) and from some 1,300 subjects provided by 6 global collaborators. Sample metadata almost always included a de-identified subject ID, COVID-19 status, age in years and sex. Where available, HLA class I and class II types were obtained from metadata supplied by the sample provider rather than from assay-based typing.

Samples from volunteer blood donors who had recovered from COVID-19 were contributed by a second Seattle source. Each collaborating institution followed its own protocols to collect whole blood in K2EDTA tubes. For TCRbeta analysis, collaborator samples were shipped as frozen whole blood, as isolated PBMCs, or as DNA extracted from either sample type. CDR3 length: 13 amino acids, cysteine to phenylalanine. Solely the CDR3 DNA is kept, with 39 bases framed from the first base. Cut back by 3 bases and 2 bases, the V and J ends lie 6 bases apart. The immunoSEQ Assay, a bias-controlled multiplex PCR, was used to amplify TCRbeta CDR3 regions from genomic DNA. Per the authors' processing: The number of nucleated cells in each sample was estimated from the amplification of reference gene primers within the assay. To quantify the absolute abundance of each unique TCRbeta CDR3 rearrangement, sequence reads were collapsed and filtered. For each sample, productive Simpson clonality was calculated as the square root of Simpson's diversity index over productive rearrangements. In TCRdb, the immuneACCESS table is reduced to in-frame sequences with V and J assigned. These tables do not hold every clone; where another copy was compared, an unresolved V gene accounts for under half, and the others remain unexplained. V and J calls and clone size are given by that table; D and trimming were obtained from the DNA. The sample table holds 200,000 to 250,000 clones, of which about 90% were seen once. The ten most abundant clones make up about 3.1% of the sample.

Broad study findings and their caveats: The quantity of clinical and demographic metadata differed by source and by participant and was supplied without curation.

This sequence originates from a woman in her twenties or thirties who had recovered from COVID-19. The sample consisted of peripheral blood. Recombination linked TRBV12-3 or TRBV12-4 to TRBJ2-3; the D segment cannot be called with confidence. The CDR3 protein: CASSFTLTDTQYF. The DNA reads TGTGCCAGCAGTTTTACTCTCACAGATACGCAGTATTTT.